The subject of this entry is one T cell receptor beta chain. The antigen remains unidentified. The record originates from a study of T cell responses to AZD1222 COVID-19 vaccine. Some clones are missing from TCRdb's copy, which holds only in-frame ones; the method was immunoSEQ multiplex PCR. This table holds roughly 100,000 clones, nearly 90% found once. Overall study findings and caveats: Nearly half of the spike-specific TCRs reportedly recognize variant regions that carry no mutations. Mostly white British, mostly female donors; authors suggested clonal diversity may be underestimated.

The germline gives CDR1 SGHRS, CDR2 YFSETQ. CDR3 length: 16 amino acids. V lost 0 bases, J lost 4 bases, and 6 bases stayed unmatched. The source was peripheral blood, collected on day 0 of AZD1222 vaccination. This receptor was identified in an adult in good health. V gene TRBV5-1 combines with J gene TRBJ1-4; 7 bases are a match to TRBD1. The CDR3 bases are TGCGCCAGCAGCTTGGGAGGGACAGCGCTTAATGAAAAACTGTTTTTT. Translating it yields CASSLGGTALNEKLFF. The full variable domain, in which reference TRBV5-1 and TRBJ1-4 provide the parts outside the CDR3, is KAGVTQTPRYLIKTRGQQVTLSCSPISGHRSVSWYQQTPGQGLQFLFEYFSETQRNKGNFPGRFSGRQFSNSRSEMNVSTLELGDSALYLCASSLGGTALNEKLFFGSGTQLSVL.